The clone carrying this TCR beta chain was observed a few times. The CDR3 covers 17 residues. V shed 3 bases and J 7 bases; nucleotides not matched to a gene: 9. The V gene's germline CDR1 is KGHSH and CDR2 LQKENI. This table comes from immunoSEQ multiplex PCR, and its TCRdb copy is limited to in-frame clones, with some not included. The data hold hundreds of thousands of clones, with roughly 90% observed a single time. These data belong to a study of blood T cell repertoires in COVID-19. Study context: From T cells, B-cell-depleted T cells, or PBMCs came the material, which was cDNA or gDNA.

Sequencing was carried out using peripheral blood. The clonotype comes from a woman in her seventies with COVID-19, enrolled during active disease. The chain combines TRBV18 with TRBJ2-1, with 13 bases aligning to TRBD2. The CDR3 DNA reads TGTGCCAGCTCACCGACTAGCGGGGGGACCTTACAAAATGAGCAGTTCTTC. It codes for CASSPTSGGTLQNEQFF.